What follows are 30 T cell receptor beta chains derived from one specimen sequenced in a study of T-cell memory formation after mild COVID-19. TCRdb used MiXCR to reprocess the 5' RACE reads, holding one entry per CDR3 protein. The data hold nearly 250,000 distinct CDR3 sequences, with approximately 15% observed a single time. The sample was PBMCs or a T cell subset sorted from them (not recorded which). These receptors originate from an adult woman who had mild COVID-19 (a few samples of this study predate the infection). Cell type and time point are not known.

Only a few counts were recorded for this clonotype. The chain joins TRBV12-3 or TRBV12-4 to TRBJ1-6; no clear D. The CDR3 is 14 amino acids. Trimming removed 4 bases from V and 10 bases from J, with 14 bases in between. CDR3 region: CASSYPAYGSPLHF. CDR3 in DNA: TGTGCCAGCAGTTATCCCGCGTATGGGTCACCCCTCCACTTT.

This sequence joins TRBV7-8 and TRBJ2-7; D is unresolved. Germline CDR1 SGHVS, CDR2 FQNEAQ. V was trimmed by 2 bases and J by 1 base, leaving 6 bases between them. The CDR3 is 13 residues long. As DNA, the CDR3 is TGTGCCAGCAGCTTACAGGAGTCCTACGAGCAGTACTTC. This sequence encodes CASSLQESYEQYF.

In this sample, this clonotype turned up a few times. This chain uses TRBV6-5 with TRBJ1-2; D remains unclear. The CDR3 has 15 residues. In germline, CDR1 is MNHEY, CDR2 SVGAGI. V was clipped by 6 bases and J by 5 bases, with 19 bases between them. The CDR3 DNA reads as TGTGCCAGCAGCCGAGTGGCCGCCCCACTATATGGCTACACCTTC. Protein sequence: CASSRVAAPLYGYTF.

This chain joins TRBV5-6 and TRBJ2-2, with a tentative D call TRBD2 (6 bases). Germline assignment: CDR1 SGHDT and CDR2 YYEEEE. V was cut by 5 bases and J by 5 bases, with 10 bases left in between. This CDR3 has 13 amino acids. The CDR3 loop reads CASSRERTGELFF. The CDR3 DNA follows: TGTGCCAGCAGTCGGGAGCGTACCGGGGAGCTGTTTTTT.

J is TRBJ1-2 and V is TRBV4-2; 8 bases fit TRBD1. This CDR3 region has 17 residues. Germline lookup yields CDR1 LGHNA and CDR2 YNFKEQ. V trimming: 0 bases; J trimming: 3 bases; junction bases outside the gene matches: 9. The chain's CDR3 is CASSQDPTGQGHYGYTF. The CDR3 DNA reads TGTGCCAGCAGCCAAGATCCTACAGGACAGGGCCACTATGGCTACACCTTC.

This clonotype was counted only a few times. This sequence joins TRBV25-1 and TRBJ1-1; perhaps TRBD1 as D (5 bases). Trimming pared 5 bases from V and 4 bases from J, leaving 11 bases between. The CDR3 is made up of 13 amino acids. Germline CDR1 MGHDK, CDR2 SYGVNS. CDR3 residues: CASSQLGGTEAFF. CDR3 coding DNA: TGTGCCAGCAGTCAGCTCGGGGGCACTGAAGCTTTCTTT.

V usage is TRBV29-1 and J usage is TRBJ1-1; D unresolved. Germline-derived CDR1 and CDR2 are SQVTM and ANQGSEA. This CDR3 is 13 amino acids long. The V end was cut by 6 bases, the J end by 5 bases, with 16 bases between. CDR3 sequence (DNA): TGCAGCGTCAAACATGGAGGGAGGACTGAAGCTTTCTTT. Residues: CSVKHGGRTEAFF.

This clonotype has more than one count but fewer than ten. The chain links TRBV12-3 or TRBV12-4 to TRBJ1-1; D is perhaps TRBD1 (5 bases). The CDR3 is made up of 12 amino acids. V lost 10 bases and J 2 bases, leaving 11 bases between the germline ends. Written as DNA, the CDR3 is TGTGCCACCGCGACAGAAAACACTGAAGCTTTCTTT. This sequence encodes CATATENTEAFF.

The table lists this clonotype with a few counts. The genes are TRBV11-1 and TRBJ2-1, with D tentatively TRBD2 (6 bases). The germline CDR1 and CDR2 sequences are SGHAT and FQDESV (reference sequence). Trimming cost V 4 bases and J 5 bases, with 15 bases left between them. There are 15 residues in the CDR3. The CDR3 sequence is CASSSGPGVNNEQFF. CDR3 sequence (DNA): TGTGCCAGCAGCTCCGGTCCGGGAGTCAACAATGAGCAGTTCTTC.

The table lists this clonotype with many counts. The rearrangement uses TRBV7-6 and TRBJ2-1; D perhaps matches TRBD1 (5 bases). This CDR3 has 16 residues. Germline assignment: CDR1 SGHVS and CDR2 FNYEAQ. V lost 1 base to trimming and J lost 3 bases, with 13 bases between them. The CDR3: CASSLVGQGGYNEQFF. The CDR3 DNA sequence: TGTGCCAGCAGCTTAGTGGGGCAGGGCGGCTACAATGAGCAGTTCTTC.

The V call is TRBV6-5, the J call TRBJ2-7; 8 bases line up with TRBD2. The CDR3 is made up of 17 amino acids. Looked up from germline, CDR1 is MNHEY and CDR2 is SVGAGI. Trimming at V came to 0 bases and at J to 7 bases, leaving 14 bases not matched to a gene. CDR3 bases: TGTGCCAGCAGTTACTCGATACTATCGGGAGGGCCTTGGGAGCAGTACTTC. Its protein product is CASSYSILSGGPWEQYF.

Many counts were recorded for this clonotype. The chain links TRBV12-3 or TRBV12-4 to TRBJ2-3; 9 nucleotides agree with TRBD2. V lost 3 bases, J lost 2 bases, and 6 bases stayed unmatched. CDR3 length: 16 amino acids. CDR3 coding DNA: TGTGCCAGCAGTTTGACTAGCGGACAGACCACAGATACGCAGTATTTT. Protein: CASSLTSGQTTDTQYF.

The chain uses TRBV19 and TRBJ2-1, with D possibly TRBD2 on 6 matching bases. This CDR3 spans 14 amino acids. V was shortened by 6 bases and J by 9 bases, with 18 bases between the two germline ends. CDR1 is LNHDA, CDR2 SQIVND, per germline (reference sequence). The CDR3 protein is CASSHNSGSGEQFF. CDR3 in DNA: TGTGCCAGTAGCCATAATAGCGGATCGGGTGAGCAGTTCTTC.

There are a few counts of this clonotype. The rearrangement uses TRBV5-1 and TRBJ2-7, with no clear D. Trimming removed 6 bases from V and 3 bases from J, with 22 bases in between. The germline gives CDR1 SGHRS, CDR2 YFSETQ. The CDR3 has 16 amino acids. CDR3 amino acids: CASKKGTEMVNYEQYF. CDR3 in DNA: TGCGCCAGCAAGAAGGGAACAGAGATGGTAAACTACGAGCAGTACTTC.

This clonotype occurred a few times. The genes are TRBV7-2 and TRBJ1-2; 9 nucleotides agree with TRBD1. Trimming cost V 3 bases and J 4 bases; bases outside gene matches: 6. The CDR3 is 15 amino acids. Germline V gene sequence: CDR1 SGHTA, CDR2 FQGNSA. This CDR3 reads CASSFPQGALYGYTF. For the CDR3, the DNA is TGTGCCAGCAGCTTTCCACAGGGGGCTCTCTATGGCTACACCTTC.

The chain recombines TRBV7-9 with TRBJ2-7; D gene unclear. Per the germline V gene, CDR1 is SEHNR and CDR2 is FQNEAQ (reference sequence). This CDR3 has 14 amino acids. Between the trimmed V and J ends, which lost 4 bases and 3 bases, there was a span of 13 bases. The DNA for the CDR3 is TGTGCCAGCAGCTCTTCCGACGTCTTCTACGAGCAGTACTTC. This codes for CASSSSDVFYEQYF. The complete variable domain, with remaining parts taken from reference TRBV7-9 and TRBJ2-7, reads DTGVSQNPRHKITKRGQNVTFRCDPISEHNRLYWYRQTLGQGPEFLTYFQNEAQLEKSRLLSDRFSAERPKGSFSTLEIQRTEQGDSAMYLCASSSSDVFYEQYFGPGTRLTVT.

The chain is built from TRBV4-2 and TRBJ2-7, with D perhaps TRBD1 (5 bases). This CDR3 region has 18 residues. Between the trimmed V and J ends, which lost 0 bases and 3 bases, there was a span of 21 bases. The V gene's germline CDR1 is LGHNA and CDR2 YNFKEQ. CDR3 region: CASSQEQAYFARGYEQYF. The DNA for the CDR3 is TGTGCCAGCAGCCAAGAGCAGGCCTATTTCGCTAGGGGCTACGAGCAGTACTTC.

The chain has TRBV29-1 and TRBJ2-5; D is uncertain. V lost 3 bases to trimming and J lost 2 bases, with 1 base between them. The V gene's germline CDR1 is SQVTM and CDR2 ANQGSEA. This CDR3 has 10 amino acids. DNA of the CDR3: TGCAGCGTTGATCAAGAGACCCAGTACTTC. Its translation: CSVDQETQYF. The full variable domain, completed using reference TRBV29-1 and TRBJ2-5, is SAVISQKPSRDICQRGTSLTIQCQVDSQVTMMFWYRQQPGQSLTLIATANQGSEATYESGFVIDKFPISRPNLTFSTLTVSNMSPEDSSIYLCSVDQETQYFGPGTRLLVL.

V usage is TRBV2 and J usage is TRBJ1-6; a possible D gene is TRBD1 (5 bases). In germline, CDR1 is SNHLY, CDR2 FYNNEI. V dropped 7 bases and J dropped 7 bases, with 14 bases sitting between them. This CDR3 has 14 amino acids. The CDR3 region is CASTRQNLNSPLHF. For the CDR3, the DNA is TGTGCCAGCACACGACAGAATCTCAATTCACCCCTCCACTTT. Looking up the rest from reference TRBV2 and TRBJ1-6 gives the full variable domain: EPEVTQTPSHQVTQMGQEVILRCVPISNHLYFYWYRQILGQKVEFLVSFYNNEISEKSEIFDDQFSVERPDGSNFTLKIRSTKLEDSAMYFCASTRQNLNSPLHFGNGTRLTVT.

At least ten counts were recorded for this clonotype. CDR3 bases: TGTGCCAGCAGCCCACGGGACAGGGGCCCCTACGAGCAGTACTTC. Residues: CASSPRDRGPYEQYF. The rearrangement links TRBV9 to TRBJ2-7; 10 bases map to TRBD1. The junction had 6 bases not matched to a gene; V was cut back by 4 bases and J by 2 bases. The CDR3 contains 15 residues. Germline CDR1 is SGDLS and CDR2 is YYNGEE. Full variable domain (rest looked up from reference TRBV9 and TRBJ2-7): DSGVTQTPKHLITATGQRVTLRCSPRSGDLSVYWYQQSLDQGLQFLIQYYNGEERAKGNILERFSAQQFPDLHSELNLSSLELGDSALYFCASSPRDRGPYEQYFGPGTRLTVT.

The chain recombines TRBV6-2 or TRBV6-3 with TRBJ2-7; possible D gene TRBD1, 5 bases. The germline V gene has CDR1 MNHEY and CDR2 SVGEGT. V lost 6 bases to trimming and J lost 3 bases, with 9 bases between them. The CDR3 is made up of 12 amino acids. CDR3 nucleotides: TGTGCCAGCAGGGACACGGTCTACGAGCAGTACTTC. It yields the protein CASRDTVYEQYF.

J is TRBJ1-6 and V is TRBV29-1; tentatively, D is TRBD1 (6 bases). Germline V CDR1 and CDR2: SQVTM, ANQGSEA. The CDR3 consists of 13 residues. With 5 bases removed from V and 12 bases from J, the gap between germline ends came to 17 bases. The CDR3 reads CSVIQGIGGPLHF. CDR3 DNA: TGCAGCGTTATACAGGGTATAGGTGGACCCCTCCACTTT.

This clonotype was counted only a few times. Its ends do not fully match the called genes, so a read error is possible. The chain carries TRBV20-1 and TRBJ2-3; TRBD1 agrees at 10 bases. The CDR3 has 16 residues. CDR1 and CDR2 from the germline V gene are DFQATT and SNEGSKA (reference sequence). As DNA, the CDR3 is TGCAGTGCTCGAGACGACAGGGGGCCAAGCACAGATACGCAGTATTTT. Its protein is CSARDDRGPSTDTQYF.

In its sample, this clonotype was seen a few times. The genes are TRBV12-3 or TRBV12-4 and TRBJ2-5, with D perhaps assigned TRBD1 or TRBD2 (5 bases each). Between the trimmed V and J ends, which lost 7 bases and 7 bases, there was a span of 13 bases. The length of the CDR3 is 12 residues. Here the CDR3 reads CASTLGTGTQYF. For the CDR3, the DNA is TGTGCCAGCACCCTAGGGACGGGGACCCAGTACTTC.

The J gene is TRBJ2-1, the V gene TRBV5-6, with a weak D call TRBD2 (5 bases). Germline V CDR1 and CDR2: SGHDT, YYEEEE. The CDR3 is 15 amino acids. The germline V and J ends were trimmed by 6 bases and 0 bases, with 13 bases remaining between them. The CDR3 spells CASTQLGSSYNEQFF. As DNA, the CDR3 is TGTGCCAGCACCCAATTGGGGAGCTCCTACAATGAGCAGTTCTTC.

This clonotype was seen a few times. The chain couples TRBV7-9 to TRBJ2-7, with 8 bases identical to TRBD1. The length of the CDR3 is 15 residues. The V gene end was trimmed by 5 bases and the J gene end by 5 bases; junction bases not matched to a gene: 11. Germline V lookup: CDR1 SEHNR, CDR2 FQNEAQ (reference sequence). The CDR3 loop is CASSAPWDRNHEQYF. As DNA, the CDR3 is TGTGCCAGCAGCGCCCCGTGGGACAGGAACCACGAGCAGTACTTC.

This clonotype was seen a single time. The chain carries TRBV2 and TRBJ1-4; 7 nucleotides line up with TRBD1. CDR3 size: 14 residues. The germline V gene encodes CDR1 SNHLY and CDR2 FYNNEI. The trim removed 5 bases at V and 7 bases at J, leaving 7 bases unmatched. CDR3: CASSLGQTVEKLFF. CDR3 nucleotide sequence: TGTGCCAGCAGTTTGGGACAGACGGTTGAAAAACTGTTTTTT.

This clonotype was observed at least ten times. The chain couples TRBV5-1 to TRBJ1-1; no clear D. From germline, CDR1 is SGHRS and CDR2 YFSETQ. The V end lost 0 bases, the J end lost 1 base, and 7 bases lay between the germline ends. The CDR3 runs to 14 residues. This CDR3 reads CASSLEQKNTEAFF. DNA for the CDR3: TGCGCCAGCAGCTTGGAACAGAAGAACACTGAAGCTTTCTTT. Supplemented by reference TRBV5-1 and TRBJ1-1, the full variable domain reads KAGVTQTPRYLIKTRGQQVTLSCSPISGHRSVSWYQQTPGQGLQFLFEYFSETQRNKGNFPGRFSGRQFSNSRSEMNVSTLELGDSALYLCASSLEQKNTEAFFGQGTRLTVV.

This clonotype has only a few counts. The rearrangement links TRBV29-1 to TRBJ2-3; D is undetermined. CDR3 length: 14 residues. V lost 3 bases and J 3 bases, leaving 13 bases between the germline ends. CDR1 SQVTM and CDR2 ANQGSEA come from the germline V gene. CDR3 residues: CSVDGNYRTDTQYF. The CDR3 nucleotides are TGCAGCGTTGACGGAAACTATAGGACAGATACGCAGTATTTT.

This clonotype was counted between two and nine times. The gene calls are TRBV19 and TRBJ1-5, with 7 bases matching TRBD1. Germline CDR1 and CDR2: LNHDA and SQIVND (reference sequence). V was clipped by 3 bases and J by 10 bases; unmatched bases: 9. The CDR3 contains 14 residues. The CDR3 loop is CASSIPTGPYPQHF. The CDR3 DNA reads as TGTGCCAGTAGTATCCCGACAGGGCCTTACCCCCAGCATTTT.